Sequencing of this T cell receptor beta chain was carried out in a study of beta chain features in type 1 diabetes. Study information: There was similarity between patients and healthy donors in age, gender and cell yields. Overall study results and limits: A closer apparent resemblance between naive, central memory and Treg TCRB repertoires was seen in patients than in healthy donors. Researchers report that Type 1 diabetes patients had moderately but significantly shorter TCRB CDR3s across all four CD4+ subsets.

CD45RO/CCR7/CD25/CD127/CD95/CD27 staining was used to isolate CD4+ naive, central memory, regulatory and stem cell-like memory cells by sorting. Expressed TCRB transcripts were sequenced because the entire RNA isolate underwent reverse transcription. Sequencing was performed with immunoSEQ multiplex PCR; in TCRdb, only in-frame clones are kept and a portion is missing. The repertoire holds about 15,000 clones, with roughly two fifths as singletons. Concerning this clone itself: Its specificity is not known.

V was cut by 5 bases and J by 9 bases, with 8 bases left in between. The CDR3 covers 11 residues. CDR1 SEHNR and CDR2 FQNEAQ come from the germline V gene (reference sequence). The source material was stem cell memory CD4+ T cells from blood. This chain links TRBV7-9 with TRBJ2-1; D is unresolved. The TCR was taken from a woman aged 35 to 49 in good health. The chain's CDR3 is CASSPGSEQFF. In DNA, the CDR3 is TGTGCCAGCAGCCCTGGCTCTGAGCAGTTCTTC.